A selection of T cell receptor beta chains follows, all from one sample in a study of beta chain features in type 1 diabetes. Profiled with immunoSEQ multiplex PCR; TCRdb holds only in-frame clones, not every one. Here the sample spans 350,000 or so clones, about 20% being singletons. What was sequenced was naive CD4+ T cells from blood. The receptors were gathered from a woman under 30 in good health. Both conserved end residues are part of each CDR3. A D gene is named only where the DNA matches it firmly. For some rows the clone size is stated as once, few or many, or as a class when expanded; others skip it.

>TRBD1|14|TRBJ1-4|TRBV27|-
TGTGCCAGCAGTTTCCAGGGGGCTAATGAAAAACTGTTTTTT
CASSFQGANEKLFF
>-|15|TRBJ2-6|TRBV9|-
TGTGCCAGCAGCTTTAGTGTCTCTGGGGCCAACGTCCTGACTTTC
CASSFSVSGANVLTF
>TRBD1|15|TRBJ2-5|TRBV30|-
TGTGCCTGGAACCTCGGACAGGGGGCGCGGGAGACCCAGTACTTC
CAWNLGQGARETQYF
>TRBD2|15|TRBJ2-1|TRBV30|-
TGTGCCCAAGAGGCGTCTAGCGGGAGATTAAGTGAGCAGTTCTTC
CAQEASSGRLSEQFF
>TRBD2|15|TRBJ2-1|TRBV7-9|-
TGTGCCAGCCTGGAGCGAAGCGGGAGGGGCTATGAGCAGTTCTTC
CASLERSGRGYEQFF
>-|17|TRBJ2-1|TRBV9|-
TGTGCCAGCAGCGTAGCTACGCCAGGCCATACTTACAATGAGCAGTTCTTC
CASSVATPGHTYNEQFF
>TRBD2|19|TRBJ2-1|TRBV4-3|few
TGCGCCAGCAGCCAAGATACTAGCGGGGGGCCCGCTATTTACAATGAGCAGTTCTTC
CASSQDTSGGPAIYNEQFF
>-|12|TRBJ2-4|TRBV2|-
TGTGCCAGCAGTGAACAGGGTGTCATTCAGTACTTC
CASSEQGVIQYF
>TRBD2|14|TRBJ2-1|TRBV11-3|-
TGTGCCAGCAGCTCGGCGCGGGGGGACAATGAGCAGTTCTTC
CASSSARGDNEQFF
>-|14|TRBJ2-7|TRBV2|-
TGTGCCAGCAGTGAAAGCGGCAGGTACCACGAGCAGTACTTC
CASSESGRYHEQYF
>-|13|TRBJ1-1|TRBV4-1|few
TGCGCCAGCAGACCCTCAGGGGACACTGAAGCTTTCTTT
CASRPSGDTEAFF
>-|14|TRBJ2-6|TRBV7-2|few
TGTGCCAGCAGCTCCCTCCGTGGGGCCAACGTCCTGACTTTC
CASSSLRGANVLTF
>TRBD1|14|TRBJ2-5|TRBV2|-
TGTGCCAGCAGTTGGGACAGTAGTCAAGAGACCCAGTACTTC
CASSWDSSQETQYF
>TRBD2|13|TRBJ2-5|TRBV5-4|-
TGTGCCAGCAGTGTGACTAGCGGGAGGTCCCAATACTTC
CASSVTSGRSQYF
>TRBD1|14|TRBJ1-5|TRBV5-1|few
TGCGCCAGCAGCCTGACAGGGGATAATCAGCCCCAGCATTTT
CASSLTGDNQPQHF
>TRBD2|16|TRBJ2-1|TRBV4-1|-
TGCGCCAGCAGCCAAGCCACTAGCGGGGAATACAATGAGCAGTTCTTC
CASSQATSGEYNEQFF
>-|12|TRBJ1-5|TRBV4-2|few
TGTGCCAGCAGCCTCGGCGGGGGGCCCCAGCATTTT
CASSLGGGPQHF
>-|14|TRBJ1-2|TRBV30|few
TGTGCCTGGAAGTGGGGCCCCAGCGCTTTGAGATTCTCCTTC
CAWKWGPSALRFSF
>TRBD1|15|TRBJ2-1|TRBV29-1|-
TGCAGCCTTAGAGGTGCGGGACAGGGCGTTGATGAGCAGTTCTTC
CSLRGAGQGVDEQFF
>TRBD2|18|TRBJ2-1|TRBV5-1|-
TGCGCCAGCAGCCAGACTAGCGGGGGCGCGAGCTCCTACAATGAGCAGTTCTTC
CASSQTSGGASSYNEQFF
>-|15|TRBJ2-3|TRBV29-1|few
TGCAGCGTGCAAGGCGAGGACTTCGGCACAGATACGCAGTATTTT
CSVQGEDFGTDTQYF
>-|12|TRBJ2-7|TRBV2|few
TGTGCCAGCAGGGAGGACAGTGGACGCCAGTACTTC
CASREDSGRQYF
>-|14|TRBJ1-2|TRBV5-1|-
TGCGCCAGCAGCTTTGGGGGCGTCGAGTATGGCTACACCTTC
CASSFGGVEYGYTF
>TRBD1|13|TRBJ1-2|TRBV30|-
TGTGCCTGGAGTGTGGACAGGGGGAATGGCTACACCTTC
CAWSVDRGNGYTF
>-|14|TRBJ1-5|TRBV12-5|few
TGTGCTAGTGGGGGAGACGGGGAGGTTCAGCCCCAGCATTTT
CASGGDGEVQPQHF
>-|14|TRBJ1-3|TRBV9|few
TGTGCCAGCAGCGTAGCCCTAGCTGGAAACACCATATATTTT
CASSVALAGNTIYF
>TRBD1|16|TRBJ2-2|TRBV2|-
TGTGCCAGCAGTTGGGACAGGGGGTCGAACACCGGGGAGCTGTTTTTT
CASSWDRGSNTGELFF
>TRBD1|13|TRBJ1-1|TRBV30|-
TGTGCCTGGAGAAGACAGGGAGGTACTGAAGCTTTCTTT
CAWRRQGGTEAFF
>TRBD2|16|TRBJ2-1|TRBV10-3|-
TGTGCCATCAGTGAGGGTAGCGGGAGAGGCGTAAATGAGCAGTTCTTC
CAISEGSGRGVNEQFF
>-|11|TRBJ2-5|TRBV15|few
TGTGCCACCAGCCGAGCGGAGACCCAGTACTTC
CATSRAETQYF
>TRBD2|18|TRBJ2-4|TRBV18|-
TGTGCCAGCTCACCACCGAAGACTAGCGGGGTAGCCAAAAACATTCAGTACTTC
CASSPPKTSGVAKNIQYF
>TRBD2|13|TRBJ2-5|TRBV30|-
TGTGCCTGGAGTGGACTAGCGGGAGAGACCCAGTACTTC
CAWSGLAGETQYF
>TRBD1|14|TRBJ2-3|TRBV29-1|-
TGCAGCGTGCGGACAGGCGTAAGCACAGATACGCAGTATTTT
CSVRTGVSTDTQYF
>-|14|TRBJ2-7|TRBV6-5|-
TGTGCCAGCAGTTTCTCCGGGACACCTTACGAGCAGTACTTC
CASSFSGTPYEQYF
>TRBD1|14|TRBJ1-5|TRBV7-9|-
TGTGCCAGCAGCCGCGGACAGGGGGATCAGCCCCAGCATTTT
CASSRGQGDQPQHF
>-|13|TRBJ2-2|TRBV25-1|-
TGTGCCAGCAGTGTTAGGGGCACCGGGGAGCTGTTTTTT
CASSVRGTGELFF
>-|12|TRBJ2-7|TRBV11-2|-
TGTGCCAGCAGCTTGAGCTTCTACGAGCAGTACTTC
CASSLSFYEQYF
>TRBD2|14|TRBJ2-2|TRBV9|-
TGTGCCAGCAGCCCTAGCGGGAACACCGGGGAGCTGTTTTTT
CASSPSGNTGELFF
>-|14|TRBJ1-5|TRBV7-2|few
TGTGCCAGCAGCTTAGAGCCGGGGGATCAGCCCCAGCATTTT
CASSLEPGDQPQHF
>TRBD1|15|TRBJ1-2|TRBV15|-
TGTGCCACCAGGACAGGGGATAGGGGGAACTATGGCTACACCTTC
CATRTGDRGNYGYTF
>-|13|TRBJ2-6|TRBV19|-
TGTGCCAGCAGATCTTCTGGGGCCAACGTCCTGACTTTC
CASRSSGANVLTF
>-|13|TRBJ1-2|TRBV7-9|-
TGTGCCAGCAGCGTAGACAGTAACTATGGCTACACCTTC
CASSVDSNYGYTF
>TRBD2|15|TRBJ2-1|TRBV2|few
TGTGCCAGCAGTGAGTTGGGACTAGCGGGGCATGAGCAGTTCTTC
CASSELGLAGHEQFF
>TRBD2|15|TRBJ2-3|TRBV25-1|few
TGTGCCAGCACCCCGGGTAGCGGGGGGTGGGAGACGCAGTATTTT
CASTPGSGGWETQYF
>-|12|TRBJ2-7|TRBV2|few
TGTGCCAGCAGTAAAGGGGGGGGCGAGCAGTACTTC
CASSKGGGEQYF
>-|13|TRBJ1-5|TRBV30|-
TGTGCCTTAGCAACCACTGACAATCAGCCCCAGCATTTT
CALATTDNQPQHF
>TRBD1|14|TRBJ1-1|TRBV6-6|-
TGTGCCAGCAGTCCTAACAGGGGGAGCACTGAAGCTTTCTTT
CASSPNRGSTEAFF
>-|15|TRBJ2-4|TRBV4-3|-
TGCGCCAGCAGCCGGGTGGGGGGTGGCAAAAACATTCAGTACTTC
CASSRVGGGKNIQYF
>-|13|TRBJ2-3|TRBV5-8|few
TGTGCCAGCAGCTTGATCGTCACAGATACGCAGTATTTT
CASSLIVTDTQYF
>-|14|TRBJ2-5|TRBV6-6|few
TGTGCCAGCAGTGGGGGCGGGGGCGGAGAGACCCAGTACTTC
CASSGGGGGETQYF
>-|13|TRBJ2-7|TRBV14|-
TGTGCCAGCAGCCAACGGGGTATCGACGAGCAGTACTTC
CASSQRGIDEQYF
>-|13|TRBJ1-4|TRBV30|-
TGTGCCTCCACGGGACACCGAGGGGAAAAACTGTTTTTT
CASTGHRGEKLFF
>TRBD2|14|TRBJ2-1|TRBV9|-
TGTGCCAGCAGCATCAGGACTAGCTTTGATGAGCAGTTCTTC
CASSIRTSFDEQFF
>TRBD2|17|TRBJ2-1|TRBV7-2|-
TGTGCCAGCAGCTCCGCCGGGTGGCGGGGGACGTACAATGAGCAGTTCTTC
CASSSAGWRGTYNEQFF